This T cell receptor (beta chain) was identified during a study of T cells in Graves' hyperthyroidism and ophthalmopathy. Reasons for excluding patients were uncontrolled infection, other autoimmune disease, pregnancy or lactation. Diagnosis relied on clinical symptoms, serum thyroxine and TRAb, thyroid ultrasound and orbital computed tomography. This clonotype has ten or more counts. What it binds is not known. Amplified TCR beta CDR3 regions derived from RNA transcripts. An initial round of RT-PCR targeting the TCR CDR3 relied on the HTBI primer set. TCRdb ran MiXCR on the multiplex PCR reads and lists one entry per CDR3 protein. Seen here are about 300,000 distinct CDR3 sequences, roughly 19% observed once, and the top ten hold about 40%. The study, taken as a whole, reports: It was a median around 6 months before onset that the model predicted ophthalmopathy. Blood held most thyroid clonotypes expanded above 0.001 frequency.

The receptor was derived from a man in his fifties or sixties with Graves' ophthalmopathy. The material sequenced was blood.

The CDR3 nucleotides are TGCAGTGCCGACAGGGGGCCCACAGATACGCAGTATTTT. This encodes CSADRGPTDTQYF. The chain uses TRBV20-1 and TRBJ2-3; 10 nucleotides agree with TRBD1. CDR3 length equals 13 residues. V was pared by 6 bases and J by 2 bases, with 2 bases of the junction left unmatched. Looked up from germline, CDR1 is DFQATT and CDR2 is SNEGSKA (reference sequence).